What follows is one T cell receptor beta chain and its context. What it binds is not known. This record belongs to a study of OX40 agonist ivuxolimab in advanced cancers. Study information: Ivuxolimab was delivered to patients intravenously every 2 weeks at doses spanning 0.01 to 10 mg/kg.

Measured with immunoSEQ multiplex PCR; TCRdb has only the in-frame clones, and not every one. The data contain tens of thousands of clones, less than 90% of them singletons. Study-wide results and limits: Patients with a partial response at 0.1-3.0 mg/kg had among the lowest clonal expansion. The antigen specificity of the peripheral T cells (those that were expanded) was not determined.

Trimming took off 8 bases at V and 4 bases at J, with 11 bases between the two ends. CDR1 is MDHEN and CDR2 is SYDVKM in the germline V gene. The CDR3 spans 12 residues. V and J are TRBV28 and TRBJ1-2; D gene unclear. The starting material was CD4+ or CD8+ T cells sorted from blood, obtained in a trial of the OX40 agonist ivuxolimab. This clonotype originated in an adult with an advanced solid tumor such as melanoma, head and neck, liver or kidney cancer. The CDR3 loop is CASFRAGYGYTF. As DNA, the CDR3 is TGTGCCAGCTTCCGGGCTGGCTATGGCTACACCTTC.